This T cell receptor (beta chain) was sequenced for a study of T-cell reconstitution after alpha-beta-depleted transplantation in children. The TCRbeta library was prepared with unique molecular identifiers. TCRdb reprocessed the PCR reads with MiXCR, giving one entry per CDR3 protein. The sample yields fewer than 150,000 distinct CDR3 sequences, roughly 9% seen once. Turning to this clonotype: Its specificity is unknown. The junction departs from the called germline gene at one end, perhaps through a read error.

General study points: Expanded graft clones numbering several hundred reportedly gave rise to alpha-beta T cells about two months after transplant. Hyperexpanded clones declined; after one year, newly produced T cells mostly supplied diversity.

This clonotype was sampled from a girl less than two years old who had a stem cell transplant for combined immunodeficiency, so the T cells may come from the graft donor. The sample in question was PBMCs, mostly from graft donor cells, obtained 180 days after TCRalphabeta/CD19-depleted stem cell transplant.

The CDR3, as DNA: TGTGCCAGCAGGGTAGCGCGAGGACGAACCGGGGAGCTGTTTTTC. Its protein product is CASRVARGRTGELFF. The chain couples TRBV12-3 or TRBV12-4 to TRBJ2-2, with D perhaps matching TRBD2 (5 bases). The length of the CDR3 is 15 residues.